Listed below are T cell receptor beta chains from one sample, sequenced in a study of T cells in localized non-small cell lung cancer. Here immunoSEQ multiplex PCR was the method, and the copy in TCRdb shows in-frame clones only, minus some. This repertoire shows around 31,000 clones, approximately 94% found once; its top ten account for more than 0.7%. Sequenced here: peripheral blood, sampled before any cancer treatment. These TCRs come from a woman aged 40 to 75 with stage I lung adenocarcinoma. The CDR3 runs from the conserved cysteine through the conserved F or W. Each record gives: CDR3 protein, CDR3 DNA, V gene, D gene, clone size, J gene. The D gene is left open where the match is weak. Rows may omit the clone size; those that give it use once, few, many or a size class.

CASSRPPSYEQYF TGTGCCAGCAGTCGCCCGCCCTCCTACGAGCAGTACTTC TRBV11-3 - - TRBJ2-7
CASRFGTGGYEQYF TGTGCCAGCAGATTCGGGACAGGGGGCTACGAGCAGTACTTC TRBV2 TRBD1 - TRBJ2-7
CASSLAYGPTYNEQFF TGTGCCAGCAGCTTAGCCTACGGGCCAACCTACAATGAGCAGTTCTTC TRBV7-3 - - TRBJ2-1
CASSEIYRGTGMGGYTF TGTGCCAGCAGTGAAATCTACAGGGGGACAGGGATGGGAGGCTACACCTTC TRBV6-1 TRBD1 - TRBJ1-2
CASSVRGGTSTDTQYF TGTGCCAGCAGCGTACGAGGGGGAACGAGCACAGATACGCAGTATTTT TRBV9 - - TRBJ2-3
CASSQSGLAGVTDTQYF TGTGCCAGCAGCCAATCGGGACTAGCGGGGGTCACAGATACGCAGTATTTT TRBV14 TRBD2 once TRBJ2-3
CASSLAGTLSGANVLTF TGTGCCAGCAGTTTAGCAGGGACCCTTTCAGGGGCCAACGTCCTGACTTTC TRBV28 - - TRBJ2-6
CASSSTRTMQPQHF TGTGCCAGCAGCTCGACACGAACCATGCAGCCCCAGCATTTT TRBV7-8 - - TRBJ1-5
CASSPARLTDTQYF TGTGCCAGCAGCCCGGCCAGGCTCACAGATACGCAGTATTTT TRBV11-2 - once TRBJ2-3
CASSFGLAGAEQFF TGTGCCAGCAGCTTCGGACTAGCGGGAGCTGAGCAGTTCTTC TRBV5-4 TRBD2 - TRBJ2-1
CASSYSSRANQPQHF TGTGCCAGCAGTTACTCGAGCCGGGCAAATCAGCCCCAGCATTTT TRBV6-5 - - TRBJ1-5
CASGLRTGELFF TGCGCCAGCGGTCTACGGACCGGGGAGCTGTTTTTT TRBV5-1 - once TRBJ2-2
CASSQDDYEQYF TGTGCCAGCAGCCAGGACGATTACGAGCAGTACTTC TRBV14 - - TRBJ2-7
CASSRTGVTGELFF TGCGCCAGCAGCCGCACAGGGGTCACCGGGGAGCTGTTTTTT TRBV5-1 TRBD1 - TRBJ2-2
CASSVASGQGRYGYGYTF TGTGCCAGCAGCGTAGCCTCGGGACAGGGACGATATGGCTATGGCTACACCTTC TRBV9 TRBD1 - TRBJ1-2
CANQGSRGSYNEQFF TGTGCCAACCAGGGGTCCAGGGGGTCCTACAATGAGCAGTTCTTC TRBV2 TRBD1 - TRBJ2-1
CASARSSGSYNEQFF TGTGCCAGCGCACGGAGTAGCGGGTCCTACAATGAGCAGTTCTTC TRBV2 TRBD2 - TRBJ2-1